Listed below are T cell receptor beta chains from one sample, sequenced in a study of T cell changes during pregnancy in multiple sclerosis. The table came from immunoSEQ multiplex PCR; TCRdb's copy has only in-frame clones and leaves some out. The sample records approximately 71,000 clones, about 92% being singletons. Sequences were derived from peripheral blood, sampled in the third trimester of pregnancy. The source is a female donor with multiple sclerosis, enrolled in a pregnancy study. CDR3s include the opening cysteine and the closing phenylalanine or tryptophan. Fields, in order: clone size, J gene, V gene, D gene, CDR3 protein, CDR3 DNA. The D gene is left open where the match is weak. Not every row has a clone size; where given, it reads once, few, many or a size class.

>many|TRBJ1-5|TRBV6-4|TRBD1
CASSEEDRQPQHF
TGTGCCAGCAGTGAAGAGGACAGGCAGCCCCAGCATTTT
>NA|TRBJ2-7|TRBV6-5|TRBD2
CASRPTGTSGNEQYF
TGTGCCAGCAGGCCGACCGGGACTAGCGGGAACGAGCAGTACTTC
>NA|TRBJ1-1|TRBV2|NA
CASQRFMMNTEAFF
TGTGCCAGCCAGCGGTTCATGATGAACACTGAAGCTTTCTTT
>once|TRBJ2-7|TRBV18|TRBD1
CASSRMGQGGDEQYF
TGTGCCAGCTCACGCATGGGACAGGGGGGCGACGAGCAGTACTTC
>NA|TRBJ2-4|TRBV7-2|NA
CASSSTGTNLIQYF
TGTGCCAGCAGCTCCACTGGCACTAACCTCATTCAGTACTTC
>NA|TRBJ1-2|TRBV13|NA
CASSSADNLNYGYTF
TGTGCCAGCAGCTCCGCGGATAATCTTAACTATGGCTACACCTTC
>NA|TRBJ2-3|TRBV2|TRBD2
CASRLLAGKMDTQYF
TGTGCCAGCAGACTACTAGCGGGAAAAATGGATACGCAGTATTTT
>NA|TRBJ2-2|TRBV2|TRBD1
CASIYGTAFTGELFF
TGTGCCAGCATTTACGGGACAGCTTTCACCGGGGAGCTGTTTTTT
>NA|TRBJ2-5|TRBV27|NA
CASSWGEARETQYF
TGTGCCAGCAGTTGGGGGGAGGCCCGGGAGACCCAGTACTTC
>NA|TRBJ1-1|TRBV6-6|NA
CASSYSGENTEAFF
TGTGCCAGCAGTTACTCCGGGGAGAACACTGAAGCTTTCTTT
>once|TRBJ2-2|TRBV28|TRBD2
CATTSGATGELFF
TGTGCCACGACTAGCGGGGCCACCGGGGAGCTGTTTTTT
>NA|TRBJ1-1|TRBV7-9|TRBD1
CASIFLKKQGALGTEAFF
TGTGCCAGCATCTTCCTCAAAAAACAGGGGGCATTAGGTACTGAAGCTTTCTTT
>NA|TRBJ2-7|TRBV4-2|TRBD2
CASSQETSGSYEQYF
TGTGCCAGCAGCCAAGAGACTAGCGGGAGTTACGAGCAGTACTTC
>few|TRBJ1-3|TRBV13|NA
CASSLAPGSSGNTIYF
TGTGCCAGCAGCTTGGCCCCGGGGAGCTCTGGAAACACCATATATTTT
>NA|TRBJ2-7|TRBV7-9|TRBD2
CASSLLAGGPYEQYF
TGTGCCAGCAGTCTACTAGCGGGAGGACCCTACGAGCAGTACTTC
>NA|TRBJ1-3|TRBV28|NA
CASSSPTAPDTIYF
TGTGCCAGCAGTTCCCCGACAGCCCCGGACACCATATATTTT
>NA|TRBJ2-1|TRBV18|NA
CASSPMSYNEQFF
TGTGCCAGCTCACCAATGAGCTACAATGAGCAGTTCTTC
>once|TRBJ2-5|TRBV19|NA
CASSKGAGRETQYF
TGTGCCAGTAGTAAGGGCGCGGGAAGAGAGACCCAGTACTTC
>few|TRBJ1-5|TRBV10-1|NA
CASSEGGINQPQHF
TGCGCCAGCAGTGAGGGGGGGATCAATCAGCCCCAGCATTTT
>NA|TRBJ2-7|TRBV9|TRBD2
CASSPAGGFHEQYF
TGTGCCAGCAGCCCCGCGGGGGGCTTCCACGAGCAGTACTTC
>NA|TRBJ2-3|TRBV19|TRBD2
CASRLAGELKDTQYF
TGTGCCAGTAGACTAGCGGGAGAACTGAAAGATACGCAGTATTTT
>NA|TRBJ1-1|TRBV2|NA
CASSPQGGGLNTEAFF
TGTGCCAGCAGCCCCCAGGGTGGGGGCCTGAACACTGAAGCTTTCTTT
>NA|TRBJ2-7|TRBV6-5|NA
CASSYSTRRDYEQYF
TGTGCCAGCAGTTACTCTACTCGGCGGGACTACGAGCAGTACTTC
>NA|TRBJ2-7|TRBV2|NA
CASSELMGRLYF
TGTGCCAGCAGTGAATTAATGGGCAGACTATACTTC
>NA|TRBJ2-3|TRBV30|NA
CACRGVGRDTQYF
TGTGCCTGCCGGGGTGTTGGGCGGGATACGCAGTATTTT
>NA|TRBJ1-1|TRBV18|NA
CASSPRTGSSTEAFF
TGTGCCAGCTCACCCCGAACAGGGTCGAGCACTGAAGCTTTCTTT
>NA|TRBJ1-1|TRBV18|TRBD1
CASSPGQGRANTEAFF
TGTGCCAGCTCACCCGGACAGGGGAGGGCTAACACTGAAGCTTTCTTT
>once|TRBJ1-4|TRBV5-1|NA
CASSPQGFNEKLFF
TGCGCCAGCAGCCCCCAGGGGTTTAATGAAAAACTGTTTTTT
>NA|TRBJ2-3|TRBV28|TRBD2
CASSGGGRTDTQYF
TGTGCCAGCAGTGGGGGGGGACGCACAGATACGCAGTATTTT
>NA|TRBJ2-2|TRBV19|TRBD2
CASSIVLAGGTGELFF
TGTGCCAGTAGTATAGTCCTAGCGGGAGGCACCGGGGAGCTGTTTTTT
>NA|TRBJ1-5|TRBV10-1|NA
CASSESWGDDQPQHF
TGCGCCAGCAGTGAGTCATGGGGAGACGATCAGCCCCAGCATTTT
>NA|TRBJ1-2|TRBV4-1|NA
CASSQVTGMVGYTF
TGCGCCAGCAGCCAAGTAACAGGGATGGTTGGCTACACCTTC
>once|TRBJ1-6|TRBV5-1|NA
CASSLEVVTDSPLHF
TGCGCCAGCAGCTTGGAAGTTGTAACGGATTCACCCCTCCACTTT
>NA|TRBJ2-1|TRBV4-2|TRBD2
CASSQVLAGYNEQFF
TGTGCCAGCAGCCAAGTTCTAGCGGGCTACAATGAGCAGTTCTTC
>once|TRBJ2-1|TRBV27|TRBD1
CASSPVVGTGSDEQFF
TGTGCCAGCAGTCCGGTCGTAGGGACAGGGAGCGATGAGCAGTTCTTC
>NA|TRBJ1-1|TRBV4-3|NA
CASSQEEGTTEAFF
TGCGCCAGCAGCCAAGAGGAGGGGACCACTGAAGCTTTCTTT
>NA|TRBJ2-7|TRBV27|NA
CASSLFPTSERYF
TGTGCCAGCAGTTTATTCCCCACGTCCGAGCGGTACTTC
>NA|TRBJ1-5|TRBV9|TRBD1
CASSVEDRGHQPQHF
TGTGCCAGCAGCGTAGAGGACAGGGGGCATCAGCCCCAGCATTTT
>NA|TRBJ1-4|TRBV28|TRBD1
CASSSPGQFGEKLFF
TGTGCCAGCAGTTCACCGGGACAGTTCGGGGAAAAACTGTTTTTT
>NA|TRBJ2-1|TRBV18|TRBD1
CASSRTGGWDNEQFF
TGTGCCAGCTCACGGACAGGGGGATGGGACAATGAGCAGTTCTTC
>NA|TRBJ2-7|TRBV7-7|NA
CASSFTQAYEQYF
TGTGCTAGCAGCTTTACACAAGCCTACGAGCAGTACTTC
>NA|TRBJ2-3|TRBV7-9|TRBD2
CASSFFASGNTRSTDTQYF
TGTGCCAGCAGCTTTTTTGCTAGCGGGAACACAAGAAGCACAGATACGCAGTATTTT
>NA|TRBJ2-1|TRBV7-9|TRBD2
CASSPRLAGTYNEQFF
TGTGCCAGCAGCCCCAGACTAGCGGGGACCTACAATGAGCAGTTCTTC
>NA|TRBJ1-4|TRBV2|NA
CASKSEQLPTNEKLFF
TGTGCCAGCAAATCCGAACAGCTCCCAACTAATGAAAAACTGTTTTTT
>NA|TRBJ2-2|TRBV5-4|TRBD1
CASSLGRGRDTGELFF
TGTGCCAGCAGCTTGGGTAGGGGGCGCGACACCGGGGAGCTGTTTTTT
>NA|TRBJ2-2|TRBV10-1|NA
CASSDNLLASTGELFF
TGCGCCAGCAGTGATAATTTACTAGCTAGCACCGGGGAGCTGTTTTTT
>NA|TRBJ1-2|TRBV6-1|NA
CASFREATYGYTF
TGTGCCAGCTTCAGGGAGGCTACCTATGGCTACACCTTC
>NA|TRBJ2-7|TRBV19|NA
CASSSPGESYEQYF
TGTGCCAGTAGTTCTCCAGGGGAATCCTACGAGCAGTACTTC
>NA|TRBJ2-2|TRBV18|NA
CASSPPYLEGELFF
TGTGCCAGCTCACCACCGTACCTTGAGGGGGAGCTGTTTTTT
>NA|TRBJ1-1|TRBV7-9|NA
CASSLTESVTEAFF
TGTGCCAGCAGCTTGACCGAGAGCGTCACTGAAGCTTTCTTT
>once|TRBJ2-7|TRBV7-2|NA
CASSLAGGSYEQYF
TGTGCCAGCAGCTTAGCGGGAGGCTCCTACGAGCAGTACTTC